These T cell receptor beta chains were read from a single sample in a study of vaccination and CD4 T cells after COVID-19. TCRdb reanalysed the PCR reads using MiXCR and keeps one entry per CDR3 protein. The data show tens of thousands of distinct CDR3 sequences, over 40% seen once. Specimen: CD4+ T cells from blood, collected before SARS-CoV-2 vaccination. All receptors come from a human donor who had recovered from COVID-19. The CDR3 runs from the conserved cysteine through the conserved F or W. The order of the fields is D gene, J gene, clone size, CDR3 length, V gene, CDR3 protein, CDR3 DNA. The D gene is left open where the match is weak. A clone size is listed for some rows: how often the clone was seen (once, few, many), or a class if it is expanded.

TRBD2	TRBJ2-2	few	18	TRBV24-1	CATSGQGLADSNTGELFF	TGTGCCACCAGTGGGCAGGGACTAGCGGACTCGAACACCGGGGAGCTGTTTTTT
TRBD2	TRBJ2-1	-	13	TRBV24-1	CATRRGDYNEQFF	TGTGCCACCAGGCGGGGGGACTACAATGAGCAGTTCTTC
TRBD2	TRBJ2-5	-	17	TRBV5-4	CASSAIGGGRSQETQYF	TGTGCCAGCAGCGCAATTGGGGGGGGACGGAGCCAAGAGACCCAGTACTTC
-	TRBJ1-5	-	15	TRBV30	CAWSVGLGRNQPQHF	TGTGCCTGGAGTGTAGGCCTCGGCCGCAATCAGCCCCAGCATTTT
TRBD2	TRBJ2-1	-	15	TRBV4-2	CASSQEGRTSNEQFF	TGTGCCAGCAGCCAAGAAGGGCGGACTAGCAATGAGCAGTTCTTC
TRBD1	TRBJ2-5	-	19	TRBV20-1	CSAREPGQRTRDPLPTQYF	TGCAGTGCTAGAGAACCGGGACAGCGGACCCGGGACCCCCTACCGACCCAGTACTTC
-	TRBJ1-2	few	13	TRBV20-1	CSAMVGRDDGYTF	TGCAGTGCTATGGTGGGCAGGGACGATGGCTACACCTTC
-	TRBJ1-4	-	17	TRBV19	CASSPTIHRDVGEKLFF	TGTGCCAGTAGTCCCACCATCCACAGGGACGTGGGTGAAAAACTGTTTTTT
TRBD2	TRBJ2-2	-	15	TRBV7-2	CASSFGREGTGELFF	TGTGCCAGCAGCTTCGGACGGGAGGGCACCGGGGAGCTGTTTTTT
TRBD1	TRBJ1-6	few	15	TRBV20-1	CSASPDRVVGSPLHF	TGCAGTGCTAGCCCGGACAGGGTCGTAGGTTCACCCCTCCACTTT
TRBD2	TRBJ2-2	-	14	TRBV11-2	CASSATSGSGELFF	TGTGCCAGCAGCGCGACTAGCGGGTCCGGGGAGCTGTTTTTT
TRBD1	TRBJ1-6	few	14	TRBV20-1	CSASPRGFDSPLHF	TGCAGTGCTAGTCCCAGGGGGTTCGATTCACCCCTCCACTTT
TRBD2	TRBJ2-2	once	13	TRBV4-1	CASRTSATGELFF	TGCGCCAGCAGGACTAGCGCCACCGGGGAGCTGTTTTTT
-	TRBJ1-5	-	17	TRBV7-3	CASRSGQSRTSNQPQHF	TGTGCCAGCAGATCCGGACAGAGCCGAACTAGCAATCAGCCCCAGCATTTT
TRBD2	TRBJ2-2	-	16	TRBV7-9	CASSSGLAGVTGELFF	TGTGCCAGCAGCTCCGGACTAGCGGGAGTCACCGGGGAGCTGTTTTTT
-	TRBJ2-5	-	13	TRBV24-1	CATGGLPQETQYF	TGTGCCACCGGTGGGCTCCCGCAAGAGACCCAGTACTTC
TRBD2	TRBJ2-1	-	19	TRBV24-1	CATSEPPGLAGGSYNEQFF	TGTGCCACCAGTGAACCGCCGGGACTAGCGGGAGGAAGCTACAATGAGCAGTTCTTC
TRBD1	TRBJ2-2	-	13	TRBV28	CASTGANTGELFF	TGTGCCTCTACAGGGGCCAACACCGGGGAGCTGTTTTTT
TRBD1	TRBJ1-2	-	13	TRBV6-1	CASSPTGVDGYTF	TGTGCCAGCAGTCCGACAGGGGTCGATGGCTACACCTTC
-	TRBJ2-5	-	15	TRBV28	CASSLGGRPQETQYF	TGTGCCAGCAGTTTAGGAGGTAGACCTCAAGAGACCCAGTACTTC
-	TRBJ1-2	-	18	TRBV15	CATSRSATQGSGNYGYTF	TGTGCCACCAGCAGGTCTGCGACCCAGGGTAGTGGGAACTATGGCTACACCTTC
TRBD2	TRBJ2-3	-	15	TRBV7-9	CASSLAGGSTDTQYF	TGTGCCAGCAGCTTAGCGGGAGGGAGCACAGATACGCAGTATTTT
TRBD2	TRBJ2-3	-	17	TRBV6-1	CASTHRLAGGNTDTQYF	TGTGCCAGCACCCACAGACTAGCGGGAGGAAACACAGATACGCAGTATTTT
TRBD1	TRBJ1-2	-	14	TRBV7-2	CASSLQPGQGRYTF	TGTGCCAGCAGCCTCCAGCCGGGACAGGGTCGCTACACCTTC
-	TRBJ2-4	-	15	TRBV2	CASSLAELAKNIQYF	TGTGCCAGCAGTTTAGCGGAACTAGCCAAAAACATTCAGTACTTC
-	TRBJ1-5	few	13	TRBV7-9	CASSLTSNQPQHF	TGTGCCAGCAGCTTAACCTCGAATCAGCCCCAGCATTTT
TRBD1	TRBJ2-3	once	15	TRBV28	CASSQDRGRADTQYF	TGTGCCAGCAGTCAGGACAGGGGGCGGGCAGATACGCAGTATTTT
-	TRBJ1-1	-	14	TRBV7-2	CASGYRGGNTEAFF	TGTGCCAGCGGCTACCGAGGGGGAAACACTGAAGCTTTCTTT
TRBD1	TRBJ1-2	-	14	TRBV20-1	CSVRVAGGNYGYTF	TGCAGTGTTAGAGTAGCAGGGGGCAACTATGGCTACACCTTC
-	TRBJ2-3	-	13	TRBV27	CASSIGTVDTQYF	TGTGCCAGCAGTATAGGGACCGTAGATACGCAGTATTTT
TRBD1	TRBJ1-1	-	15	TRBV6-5	CASSSTGGLNTEAFF	TGTGCCAGCAGTTCGACAGGGGGCCTAAACACTGAAGCTTTCTTT
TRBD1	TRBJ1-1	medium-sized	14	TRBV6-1	CATSTGGESTEAFF	TGTGCCACCTCGACAGGGGGGGAGAGCACTGAAGCTTTCTTT
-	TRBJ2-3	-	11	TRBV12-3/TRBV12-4	CASTNTDTQYF	TGTGCCAGCACTAACACAGATACGCAGTATTTT